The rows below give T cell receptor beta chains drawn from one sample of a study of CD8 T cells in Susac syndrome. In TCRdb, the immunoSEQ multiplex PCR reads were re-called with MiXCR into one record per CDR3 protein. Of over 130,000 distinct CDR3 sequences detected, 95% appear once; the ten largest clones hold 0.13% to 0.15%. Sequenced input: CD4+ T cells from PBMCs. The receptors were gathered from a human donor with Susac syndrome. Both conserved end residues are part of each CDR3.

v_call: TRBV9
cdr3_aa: CASSPSLGGNLGEQYF

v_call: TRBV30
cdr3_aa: CAWSGRAGANTF

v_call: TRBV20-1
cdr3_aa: CSAPGGGSSYEQYF

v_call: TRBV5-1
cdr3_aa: CASSLGASGGNEQFF

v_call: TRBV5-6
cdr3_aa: CASSLVGNNQPQHF

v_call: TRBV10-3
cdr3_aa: CAISAARQGLGNEQFF

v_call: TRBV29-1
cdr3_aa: CSVQINYGYTF

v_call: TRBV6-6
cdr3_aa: CASSYEGFHNEQFF

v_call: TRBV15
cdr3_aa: CATSSQGGEGAFF

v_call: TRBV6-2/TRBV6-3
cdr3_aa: CASSSHDRAGYTF

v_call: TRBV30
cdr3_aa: CAWSGVDRDGYTF

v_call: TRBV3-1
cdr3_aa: CASSQAGSGGDTQYF

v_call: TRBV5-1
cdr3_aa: CASSLEAGAKNIQYF

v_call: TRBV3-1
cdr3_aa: CASSQYYEQYF

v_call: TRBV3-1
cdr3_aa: CASSTIGSGGTEAFF

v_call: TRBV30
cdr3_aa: CAWREARRGNNQPQHF

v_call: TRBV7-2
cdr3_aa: CASSTNRGNQYF

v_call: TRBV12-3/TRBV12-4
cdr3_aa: CASRIGQGLDSGANVLTF

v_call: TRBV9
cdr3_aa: CASSVPSGLPYEQYF

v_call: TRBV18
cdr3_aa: CASSPTANTEAFF

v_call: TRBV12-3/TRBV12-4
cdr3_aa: CASSIWTGANEQFF

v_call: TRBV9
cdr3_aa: CASSVGSGGIQYF

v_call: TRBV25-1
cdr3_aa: CASSSTSGGSTGELFF

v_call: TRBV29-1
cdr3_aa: CSVEDLRGPEQYF

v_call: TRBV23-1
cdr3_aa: CASSAQGANQPQHF

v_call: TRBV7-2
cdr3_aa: CASTIRTGDAYGYTF

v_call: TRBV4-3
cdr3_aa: CASSQAGGANVLTF

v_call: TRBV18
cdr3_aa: CASSWQGNTEAFF

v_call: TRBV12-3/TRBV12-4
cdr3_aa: CASIKSGGYNEQFF

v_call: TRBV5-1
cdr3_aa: CASSLVGRNNEQFF

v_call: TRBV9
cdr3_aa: CASSVGYGAWEDTEAFF

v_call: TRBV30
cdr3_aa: CAWSVRGTGVYEQYF

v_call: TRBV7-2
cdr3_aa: CASSSRDRDIHEQYF

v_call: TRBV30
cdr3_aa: CAWSVGGFTEAFF

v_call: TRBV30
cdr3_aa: CAWRLSKDTDTQYF

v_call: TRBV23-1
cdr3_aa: CASSQSRSTPRETQYF

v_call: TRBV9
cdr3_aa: CASSVRGGGAYEQYF

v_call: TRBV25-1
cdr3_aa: CASSEPGTLVNIQYF

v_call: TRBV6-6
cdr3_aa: CASSYSPGLNTQYF

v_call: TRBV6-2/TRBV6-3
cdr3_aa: CASSRGTGEKLFF